These 15 T cell receptor beta chains came from one sample sequenced in a study of STAT3 mutations in large granular lymphocyte leukemia. Sequencing used immunoSEQ multiplex PCR; TCRdb keeps in-frame clones, though not all of them. The top ten hold more than 6% of the sample, which has tens of thousands of clones, 94% seen once. Their antigens are not known. General study points: In T-cell large granular lymphocyte leukemia, about half of patients showed multiple immunodominant subclonotypes.

The sample was peripheral blood mononuclear cells. Every receptor here comes from a man aged 35 to 55 with T-cell large granular lymphocyte leukemia. Some clones in this sample may be carry-over from other donors' samples.

The chain links TRBV7-9 to TRBJ1-4; D gene ambiguous. The CDR3 length is 14 residues. The V gene lost 1 base and the J gene lost 10 bases, with 13 bases spanning the gap. CDR1 is SEHNR and CDR2 is FQNEAQ in the germline V gene (reference sequence). CDR3 region: CASSLGELPGKLFF. As DNA, the CDR3 is TGTGCCAGCAGCTTAGGGGAACTCCCTGGAAAACTGTTTTTT.

The rearrangement joins TRBV2 to TRBJ2-7; D uncertain. V was trimmed by 7 bases and J by 7 bases, leaving 11 bases between them. The CDR3 contains 11 residues. Germline CDR1 reads SNHLY; CDR2 reads FYNNEI. Written as DNA, the CDR3 is TGTGCCAGCAAATACCAGAATGAGCAGTACTTC. Amino acids: CASKYQNEQYF.

In its sample, this clone was seen a few times. This sequence joins TRBV7-6 and TRBJ1-2; D possibly corresponds to TRBD1 (6 bases). The CDR3 totals 16 residues. V dropped 3 bases and J dropped 7 bases, with 21 bases sitting between them. Per germline, CDR1 SGHVS and CDR2 FNYEAQ. The CDR3 sequence is CASSLGPAGAGVGYTF. The CDR3 DNA reads TGTGCCAGCAGCTTGGGGCCGGCAGGGGCAGGCGTTGGCTACACCTTC.

This chain connects TRBV5-1 to TRBJ2-5; D might be TRBD1 or TRBD2, each matching 6 bases. V was cut by 0 bases and J by 2 bases, with 14 bases left in between. Looked up from germline, CDR1 is SGHRS and CDR2 is YFSETQ. The CDR3 spans 16 residues. Written as DNA, the CDR3 is TGCGCCAGCAGCTTGGACTTACGGGGGCGACAAGAGACCCAGTACTTC. This translates into CASSLDLRGRQETQYF.

This clone was seen once. The V and J genes are TRBV5-1 and TRBJ2-7; 7 bases are a match to TRBD1. V shed 4 bases and J 6 bases; nucleotides not matched to a gene: 7. The CDR3 covers 13 residues. Germline lookup yields CDR1 SGHRS and CDR2 YFSETQ. The CDR3 protein is CASSVTGSPEQYF. The CDR3, as DNA: TGCGCCAGCAGCGTGACAGGGTCCCCCGAGCAGTACTTC.

This chain joins TRBV7-8 and TRBJ1-3; D ambiguous. Germline CDR1 SGHVS, CDR2 FQNEAQ. CDR3 size: 13 residues. V lost 3 bases and J 1 base, leaving 4 bases between the germline ends. CDR3 amino acids: CASSFLSGNTIYF. CDR3 sequence (DNA): TGTGCCAGCAGCTTCCTGTCTGGAAACACCATATATTTT.

The chain employs TRBV2 and TRBJ2-7, with a possible D match to TRBD1 (6 bases). V lost 11 bases to trimming and J lost 3 bases, with 14 bases between them. Germline CDR1 is SNHLY and CDR2 is FYNNEI. CDR3 length equals 12 residues. The DNA of the CDR3 is TGTGCCGGAAGCGACAGGCGCTACGAGCAGTACTTC. It codes for CAGSDRRYEQYF.

V usage is TRBV2 and J usage is TRBJ1-1; tentatively, D is TRBD1 (6 bases). Germline V lookup: CDR1 SNHLY, CDR2 FYNNEI. CDR3 length: 13 amino acids. The V and J ends lost 5 bases and 0 bases respectively, with 7 bases between them. The CDR3 here is CASSRTVNTEAFF. CDR3 nucleotides: TGTGCCAGCAGTCGGACAGTGAACACTGAAGCTTTCTTT.

The J gene is TRBJ1-2, the V gene TRBV5-1; 11 bases map to TRBD1. With 4 bases clipped from V and 8 bases from J, the junction kept 7 bases outside the gene matches. The CDR3 extends over 14 amino acids. CDR1 is SGHRS and CDR2 is YFSETQ in the germline V gene. The CDR3 is CASSAGTGGGGYTF. CDR3 bases: TGCGCCAGCAGCGCCGGGACAGGGGGAGGCGGCTACACCTTC. Based on the CDR3 plus reference TRBV5-1 and TRBJ1-2, the full variable domain is KAGVTQTPRYLIKTRGQQVTLSCSPISGHRSVSWYQQTPGQGLQFLFEYFSETQRNKGNFPGRFSGRQFSNSRSEMNVSTLELGDSALYLCASSAGTGGGGYTFGSGTRLTVV.

The gene calls are TRBV4-3 and TRBJ1-6; no clear D. The CDR3 runs 14 residues. Trimming left V 0 bases short and J 7 bases short, with 7 bases between. The germline V gene has CDR1 LGHNA and CDR2 YSLEER. CDR3 region: CASSQETGNSPLHF. The CDR3 DNA follows: TGCGCCAGCAGCCAAGAGACGGGGAATTCACCCCTCCACTTT.

V is TRBV11-3 and J is TRBJ2-3; the match to TRBD2 covers 11 bases. Germline lookup yields CDR1 SGHNT and CDR2 YENEEA. Trimming removed 1 base from V and 6 bases from J; junction bases left unmatched: 12. The CDR3 covers 18 residues. The CDR3 region has the DNA TGTGCCAGCAGCTTAGGTCCGGGACTAGCGGCGGATGCGGATACGCAGTATTTT. Translated: CASSLGPGLAADADTQYF.

The gene calls are TRBV11-2 and TRBJ2-5; TRBD1 agrees at 9 bases. The germline gives CDR1 SGHAT, CDR2 FQNNGV. The V segment lost 1 base and the J segment 5 bases; nucleotides outside the gene matches: 8. There are 16 residues in the CDR3. In DNA form, the CDR3 reads TGTGCCAGCAGCTTAGGGGGGACAGGGAAGAGGGAGACCCAGTACTTC. Translated, it gives CASSLGGTGKRETQYF.

This clone was recorded once. This chain connects TRBV30 to TRBJ1-1; D remains unclear. The CDR3 extends over 12 amino acids. V lost 7 bases, J lost 5 bases, and 14 bases lay in between. CDR1 GTSNPN and CDR2 SVGIG come from the germline V gene (reference sequence). CDR3 DNA sequence: TGTGCCTTAGGTCGGGGAGGAACTGAAGCTTTCTTT. It codes for CALGRGGTEAFF.

The sample holds one count of this clone. J is TRBJ1-6 and V is TRBV5-4; no clear D. In germline, CDR1 is SGHNT, CDR2 YYREEE (reference sequence). There are 15 residues in the CDR3. V lost 0 bases and J 0 bases, leaving 4 bases between the germline ends. The DNA of the CDR3 is TGTGCCAGCAGCTTGGACAGCTCCTATAATTCACCCCTCCACTTT. Its translation is CASSLDSSYNSPLHF.

The chain couples TRBV7-2 to TRBJ2-5; 8 nucleotides align to TRBD2. Germline lookup yields CDR1 SGHTA and CDR2 FQGNSA. This CDR3 is built from 15 residues. J gave up 3 bases and V 2 bases, and 5 bases lay outside the gene matches. The CDR3 region has the DNA TGTGCCAGCAGCTTAACGGGGGGGCCGGAAGAGACCCAGTACTTC. The encoded protein is CASSLTGGPEETQYF.